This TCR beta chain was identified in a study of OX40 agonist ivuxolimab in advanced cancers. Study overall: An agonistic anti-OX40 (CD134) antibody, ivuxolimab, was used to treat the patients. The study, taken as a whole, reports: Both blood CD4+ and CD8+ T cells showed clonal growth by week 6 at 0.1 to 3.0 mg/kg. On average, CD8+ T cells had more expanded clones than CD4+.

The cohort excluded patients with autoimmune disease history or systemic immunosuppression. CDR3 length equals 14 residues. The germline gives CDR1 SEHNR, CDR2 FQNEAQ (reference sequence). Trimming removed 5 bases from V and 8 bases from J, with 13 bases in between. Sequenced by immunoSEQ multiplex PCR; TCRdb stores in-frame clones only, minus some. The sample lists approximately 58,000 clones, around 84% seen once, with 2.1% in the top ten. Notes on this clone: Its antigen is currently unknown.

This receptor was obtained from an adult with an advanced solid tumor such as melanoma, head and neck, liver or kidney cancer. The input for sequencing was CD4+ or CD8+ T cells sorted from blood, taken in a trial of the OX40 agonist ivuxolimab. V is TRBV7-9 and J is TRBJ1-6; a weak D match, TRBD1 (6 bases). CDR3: CASSPRAGDSPLHF. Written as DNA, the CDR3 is TGTGCCAGCAGCCCGCGGGCAGGGGATTCACCCCTCCACTTT.